Below, one TCR beta chain is given with its context. What it binds is unknown. The junction departs from germline at one end; a sequencing error may be responsible. The CDR3 runs 16 residues. Germline V gene data show CDR1 as MNHEY and CDR2 as SMNVEV (reference sequence). Each CDR3 protein gets one entry after TCRdb re-called the reads with MiXCR. In the table there are approximately 700,000 distinct CDR3 sequences, less than 40% of which are singletons. The data originate from a study of T cell repertoires in cytomegalovirus infection. Study context: Signatures in public TCR beta sequences pointed to both CMV infection and matching HLA type.

General study points: The study found HLA-C-restricted CMV-specific TCR beta clonotypes dominating the ex vivo response.

The J gene is TRBJ2-7, the V gene TRBV27, with D tentatively TRBD1 (5 bases). This sequence was found in a human donor in good health (CMV status not recorded). Some clones in this sample may be carry-over from other donors' samples. Sequencing was performed on PBMCs. CDR3 coding DNA: TGTGCCCGCAGTTTAGACAGTGGTTTAAGCTCCTACGAGCAGTACTTC. Its translation: CARSLDSGLSSYEQYF.